Below, 4 T cell receptor beta chains from the same sample are listed, as sequenced in a study of type 1 regulatory T cells. TCRdb re-called the reads with MiXCR, one entry per CDR3 protein. The sample contains 88,000 or so distinct CDR3 sequences, 25% to 40% of which appear only once. Material for sequencing was CD4+ T cells, either the whole sample or a sorted fraction (not recorded which). Receptors originate from a human donor in good health.

This clonotype was detected only a few times. This sequence joins TRBV7-2 and TRBJ2-3; TRBD2 aligns across 15 bases. Trimming took 1 base from V and 4 from J; bases not matched to a gene: 9. Germline assignment: CDR1 SGHTA and CDR2 FQGNSA. The CDR3 is 19 amino acids. The CDR3 sequence: CASSLDVAGLAGGADTQYF. The DNA of the CDR3 is TGTGCCAGCAGCTTAGATGTTGCCGGACTAGCGGGAGGGGCAGATACGCAGTATTTT.

J is TRBJ2-3 and V is TRBV5-4; D call uncertain. V gave up 6 bases and J gave up 1 base, with 12 bases separating them. Germline loops: CDR1 SGHNT, CDR2 YYREEE (reference sequence). The CDR3 loop spans 14 amino acids. This chain's CDR3 is CASTSTLGTDTQYF. For the CDR3, the DNA is TGTGCCAGCACCTCTACCCTAGGCACAGATACGCAGTATTTT.

The V and J genes are TRBV20-1 and TRBJ2-5; the D gene is possibly TRBD2 (6 bases). From germline, CDR1 is DFQATT and CDR2 SNEGSKA (reference sequence). V lost 1 base to trimming and J lost 5 bases, with 14 bases between them. The CDR3 contains 14 residues. This CDR3 is CSARVYDAGETQYF. In nucleotides, the CDR3 is TGCAGTGCTAGAGTATATGATGCGGGGGAGACCCAGTACTTC.

The J gene is TRBJ1-1, the V gene TRBV7-2; possible D gene TRBD1, 5 bases. The V end lost 5 bases, the J end lost 3 bases, and 19 bases lay between the germline ends. The CDR3 extends over 16 amino acids. Germline V gene lookup returns CDR1 SGHTA and CDR2 FQGNSA. CDR3 protein: CASSTRDLGGYTEAFF. CDR3 DNA: TGTGCCAGCAGCACCCGGGACCTTGGGGGGTACACTGAAGCTTTCTTT.